This TCR beta chain was recovered during a study of cytomegalovirus exposure and HLA in healthy donors. The germline V gene encodes CDR1 SGHNT and CDR2 YENEEA. This CDR3 has 13 amino acids. V lost 5 bases, J lost 5 bases, and 4 bases stayed unmatched. It was with 60 Vbeta and 13 Jbeta primers that the PCR ran. Profiling relied on immunoSEQ multiplex PCR, and the TCRdb table lists in-frame clones only, not all of them. The sample shows more than 100,000 clones, approximately 79% of them seen only once. The sample taken for sequencing was PBMCs. The V and J genes are TRBV11-3 and TRBJ2-3, with 7 nucleotides matching TRBD2. The receptor was derived from a man aged 25-45 years in good health and CMV-seronegative. In DNA form, the CDR3 reads TGTGCCAGCAGCAGCGGGGTGGTAGATACGCAGTATTTT. Its protein is CASSSGVVDTQYF.